This T cell receptor beta chain was sequenced for a study of T cells after yellow fever vaccination. The junction had 10 bases not matched to a gene; V was cut back by 0 bases and J by 6 bases. Germline CDR1 is DFQATT and CDR2 is SNEGSKA (reference sequence). The CDR3 is made up of 15 amino acids. Via MiXCR, TCRdb re-called the 5' RACE reads, giving one row per CDR3 protein. The sample has more than 110,000 distinct CDR3 sequences, 5% to 7.5% seen once. The sequence came from a man aged 25-40 years who received the YFV17D yellow fever vaccine. The V call is TRBV20-1, the J call TRBJ2-7; TRBD2 matches 8 bases. Sample: CD4+ T cells sorted from PBMCs, taken 10 days after the yellow fever booster vaccination. The CDR3 sequence: CSAREVGLAGSEQYF. CDR3 nucleotide sequence: TGCAGTGCTAGAGAAGTCGGGTTAGCGGGAAGCGAGCAGTACTTC.